A selection of T cell receptor beta chains follows, all from one sample in a study of shared clonotypes between healthy human individuals. Data came from immunoSEQ multiplex PCR; TCRdb stores just in-frame clones and leaves some out. The table lists some 690,000 clones, about nine tenths of them singletons. The sequenced sample was memory CD8+ T cells from PBMCs. These receptors all stem from a young man in good health. Some clones in this sample may be carry-over from other donors' samples. Each CDR3 is given with its conserved first and last residue. The D gene is left open where the match is weak. Rows may omit the clone size; those that give it use once, few, many or a size class.

J,size,V,D,CDR3,DNA
TRBJ2-7,-,TRBV6-1,TRBD2,CASSAWRESPVEQYF,TGTGCCAGCAGTGCATGGCGGGAGAGCCCCGTCGAGCAGTACTTC
TRBJ2-3,-,TRBV19,-,CASSIIVADTQYF,TGTGCCAGTAGTATAATTGTGGCAGATACGCAGTATTTT
TRBJ2-3,-,TRBV5-5,TRBD2,CASSLGWGGRETDTQYF,TGTGCCAGCAGCCTCGGGTGGGGCGGGAGAGAGACAGATACGCAGTATTTT
TRBJ2-7,-,TRBV5-1,TRBD1,CASSWTGGSPLNEQYF,TGCGCCAGCAGCTGGACAGGGGGGAGCCCTCTAAACGAGCAGTACTTC
TRBJ2-7,-,TRBV5-1,-,CASSLDSALEQYF,TGCGCCAGCAGCTTAGACTCCGCCTTGGAGCAGTACTTC
TRBJ2-7,-,TRBV5-1,-,CASSLVAGGNYEQYF,TGCGCCAGCAGCTTGGTTGCAGGGGGGAACTACGAGCAGTACTTC
TRBJ2-1,-,TRBV4-1,-,CASSRRPHEQFF,TGCGCCAGCAGCCGTCGTCCCCATGAGCAGTTCTTC
TRBJ2-7,few,TRBV11-2,-,CASRWGAYEQYF,TGTGCCAGCAGATGGGGCGCTTACGAGCAGTACTTC
TRBJ2-3,-,TRBV7-9,TRBD2,CASSFFSGYPTDTQYF,TGTGCCAGCAGCTTTTTTAGCGGGTATCCCACAGATACGCAGTATTTT
TRBJ2-2,-,TRBV29-1,-,CSVYRDTGELFF,TGCAGCGTTTACAGGGACACCGGGGAGCTGTTTTTT
TRBJ2-1,-,TRBV27,TRBD2,CASSLRGGSYNEQFF,TGTGCCAGCAGTTTACGCGGGGGGTCCTACAATGAGCAGTTCTTC
TRBJ2-7,-,TRBV7-2,-,CASSLVASFYEQYF,TGTGCCAGCAGCTTAGTGGCCAGCTTCTACGAGCAGTACTTC
TRBJ2-1,-,TRBV28,-,CASSLLIDNEQFF,TGTGCCAGCAGTTTACTCATCGACAATGAGCAGTTCTTC
TRBJ2-7,-,TRBV5-1,TRBD1,CASSYGTGAYEQYF,TGCGCCAGCAGTTACGGGACAGGGGCCTACGAGCAGTACTTC
TRBJ2-7,-,TRBV11-2,-,CASSLYYEQYF,TGTGCCAGCAGCTTGTACTACGAGCAGTACTTC
TRBJ1-1,-,TRBV12-5,-,CASGLSATEAFF,TGTGCTAGTGGTTTGTCGGCCACTGAAGCTTTCTTT
TRBJ2-3,-,TRBV10-3,-,CAISAFRQGKTDTQYF,TGTGCCATCAGTGCCTTTCGTCAGGGCAAGACAGATACGCAGTATTTT
TRBJ1-1,-,TRBV11-3,-,CASSPQAVWGAEESNTEAFF,TGTGCCAGCAGCCCCCAGGCCGTTTGGGGCGCGGAAGAGTCGAACACTGAAGCTTTCTTT
TRBJ2-2,-,TRBV13,TRBD2,CASSPVEREDTGELFF,TGTGCCAGCAGCCCGGTCGAGCGGGAGGACACCGGGGAGCTGTTTTTT
TRBJ2-1,-,TRBV5-1,-,CASSLVTPDEQFF,TGCGCCAGCAGCTTGGTGACCCCCGATGAGCAGTTCTTC
TRBJ1-3,-,TRBV19,-,CASREQGAGNTIYF,TGTGCCAGTAGGGAGCAGGGAGCTGGAAACACCATATATTTT
TRBJ2-3,-,TRBV27,TRBD2,CASSARTSGYTDTQYF,TGTGCCAGCAGTGCGCGGACTAGCGGATACACAGATACGCAGTATTTT
TRBJ2-7,-,TRBV7-3,-,CASSSPGEGHEQYF,TGTGCCAGCAGCTCACCGGGAGAGGGCCACGAGCAGTACTTC
TRBJ1-2,-,TRBV4-1,-,CASSHRDNNYGYTF,TGCGCCAGCAGCCACCGGGACAACAACTATGGCTACACCTTC
TRBJ1-4,-,TRBV27,TRBD1,CASGYRGRGEKLFF,TGTGCCAGCGGATACAGGGGGCGCGGTGAAAAACTGTTTTTT
TRBJ2-1,-,TRBV28,TRBD1,CASRPHEQGDNEQFF,TGTGCCAGCAGACCGCACGAACAGGGGGACAATGAGCAGTTCTTC